The entry below gives a single T cell receptor (beta chain) sequence along with its context. Antigen specificity is unknown. MiXCR, applied by TCRdb to the reads, yields one record per CDR3 protein. This table has 700,000 to 850,000 distinct CDR3 sequences, less than 35% appearing once. The data were taken from a study of T cell repertoires in cytomegalovirus infection. The ends were cut back, 0 bases at V and 6 bases at J, with 18 bases in the middle. This CDR3 has 17 amino acids. Germline loops: CDR1 MGHRA, CDR2 YSYEKL. The sequenced sample was cultured CD8+ T cells from PBMCs, obtained from culture after CMV antigen stimulation. V usage is TRBV4-1 and J usage is TRBJ1-5; the D gene is possibly TRBD1 (5 bases). The receptor's source is a human donor in good health (CMV status not recorded). Some clones in this sample may be carry-over from other donors' samples. The CDR3 reads CASSQDPQGSGPQPQHF. In DNA form, the CDR3 reads TGCGCCAGCAGCCAAGATCCCCAGGGTTCTGGTCCTCAGCCCCAGCATTTT.